A single sample is the source of the 31 T cell receptor beta chains below, sequenced in a study of T-cell reconstitution after alpha-beta-depleted transplantation in children. As it was prepared, the TCRbeta library received unique molecular identifiers. TCRdb passed the PCR reads through MiXCR, listing each CDR3 protein once. The sample lists 700,000 or so distinct CDR3 sequences, over 10% occurring once. The source was PBMCs, collected before TCRalphabeta/CD19-depleted stem cell transplant. These receptors came from a girl aged 2 to 10 with congenital amegakaryocytic thrombocytopenia, due to receive a stem cell transplant.

The V call is TRBV5-4, the J call TRBJ2-7; tentatively, D is TRBD2 (5 bases). Germline V CDR1 and CDR2: SGHNT, YYREEE (reference sequence). CDR3 length: 15 amino acids. V gave up 1 base and J gave up 0 bases, with 11 bases separating them. The CDR3 DNA is TGTGCCAGCAGCTTGCCGCCAGCGGACTCCTACGAGCAGTACTTC. Translation gives CASSLPPADSYEQYF.

There are a few counts of this clonotype. The rearrangement links TRBV5-1 to TRBJ1-6, with a weak D call TRBD1 (5 bases). The V and J ends lost 1 base and 7 bases respectively, with 9 bases between them. The CDR3 loop spans 14 amino acids. CDR1 and CDR2 from the germline V gene are SGHRS and YFSETQ. The CDR3 spells CASSLPGDNSPLHF. CDR3 in DNA: TGCGCCAGCAGCTTGCCGGGGGACAATTCACCCCTCCACTTT. The whole variable domain, filled in from reference TRBV5-1 and TRBJ1-6, reads KAGVTQTPRYLIKTRGQQVTLSCSPISGHRSVSWYQQTPGQGLQFLFEYFSETQRNKGNFPGRFSGRQFSNSRSEMNVSTLELGDSALYLCASSLPGDNSPLHFGNGTRLTVT.

This clonotype was seen repeatedly, ten times or more. The rearrangement links TRBV4-1 to TRBJ1-3; the D gene is possibly TRBD1 (6 bases). Germline CDR1 and CDR2: MGHRA and YSYEKL. The CDR3 extends over 12 amino acids. Trimming left V 4 bases short and J 9 bases short, with 10 bases between. The CDR3 protein is CASSPDRATIYF. Here the CDR3 DNA reads TGCGCCAGCAGCCCGGACAGAGCCACCATATATTTT.

The chain couples TRBV10-1 to TRBJ2-1; the D is unclear. Per germline, CDR1 WNHNN and CDR2 SYGVQD (reference sequence). Deletions cut 3 bases from V and 0 bases from J, with 6 bases between. This CDR3 comprises 14 residues. The CDR3 spells CASSESGSYNEQFF. For the CDR3, the DNA is TGCGCCAGCAGTGAATCAGGCTCCTACAATGAGCAGTTCTTC.

About this clonotype itself: A read error is possible here, since a much larger clone lies one base away. The chain has TRBV27 and TRBJ2-2, with 7 bases fitting TRBD2. CDR3 length equals 15 residues. Germline lookup yields CDR1 MNHEY and CDR2 SMNVEV (reference sequence). After removal of 11 bases from V and 2 bases from J, the junction contained 11 bases not matched to a gene. CDR3 protein: CACMPLAVNTGELFF. In DNA form, the CDR3 reads TGTGCCTGCATGCCCCTAGCGGTAAACACCGGGGAGCTGTTTTTT.

This clonotype was counted only a few times. V usage is TRBV20-1 and J usage is TRBJ2-1; TRBD2 matches at 11 bases. The germline CDR1 and CDR2 sequences are DFQATT and SNEGSKA (reference sequence). Trimming cost V 6 bases and J 6 bases; bases outside gene matches: 7. The CDR3 has 14 amino acids. CDR3 in DNA: TGCAGTGCAAATAGCGGGAGGGGGTTCAATGAGCAGTTCTTC. Its protein is CSANSGRGFNEQFF.

This clonotype has at least ten counts. V gene TRBV28 combines with J gene TRBJ2-3; D may be TRBD1 (5 bases). The V end was cut by 3 bases, the J end by 10 bases, with 11 bases between. Germline V CDR1 and CDR2: MDHEN, SYDVKM. The CDR3 has 12 amino acids. The CDR3 here is CASSLTEQPQYF. In DNA form, the CDR3 reads TGTGCCAGCAGTTTGACAGAACAACCGCAGTATTTT.

There are a few counts of this clonotype. The chain combines TRBV20-1 with TRBJ2-1; 12 bases agree with TRBD2. With V trimmed by 6 bases and J by 8 bases, 2 bases remained unmatched. This CDR3 contains 12 residues. Germline loops: CDR1 DFQATT, CDR2 SNEGSKA (reference sequence). Written as DNA, the CDR3 is TGCAGTGCCAGGACTAGCGGGGATGAGCAGTTCTTC. Protein product: CSARTSGDEQFF.

The chain carries TRBV14 and TRBJ2-3; D gene uncertain. V lost 4 bases, J lost 3 bases, and 14 bases lay in between. This CDR3 is 15 amino acids long. Germline V lookup: CDR1 SGHDN, CDR2 FVKESK. In DNA, the CDR3 is TGTGCCAGCAGCCCCAACGTAGTGGGGACAGATACGCAGTATTTT. Translating it yields CASSPNVVGTDTQYF.

This clonotype was seen a handful of times. V usage is TRBV20-1 and J usage is TRBJ2-7; 10 nucleotides line up with TRBD2. The CDR3 covers 13 residues. Germline loops: CDR1 DFQATT, CDR2 SNEGSKA (reference sequence). The V segment lost 2 bases and the J segment 6 bases; nucleotides outside the gene matches: 4. The DNA of the CDR3 is TGCAGTGCTAGAAATAGCGGGAGGCTCGAGCAGTACTTC. Translating it yields CSARNSGRLEQYF.

This clonotype was counted at least ten times. V usage is TRBV6-5 and J usage is TRBJ2-5; D is possibly TRBD1 (5 bases). This CDR3 has 14 residues. Germline lookup yields CDR1 MNHEY and CDR2 SVGAGI. V shed 2 bases and J shed 6 bases, with 13 bases lying between them. CDR3 protein: CASSYTARVQTQYF. As DNA, the CDR3 is TGTGCCAGCAGTTACACCGCCAGGGTACAGACCCAGTACTTC.

This chain joins TRBV7-8 and TRBJ2-7, with D tentatively TRBD1 (6 bases). The germline V gene encodes CDR1 SGHVS and CDR2 FQNEAQ. This CDR3 has 15 residues. V lost 5 bases and J 1 base, leaving 15 bases between the germline ends. The CDR3: CASSRNGQPSYEQYF. The CDR3 DNA follows: TGTGCCAGCAGCCGAAATGGACAGCCTTCCTACGAGCAGTACTTC.

This clonotype came up many times. This sequence joins TRBV20-1 and TRBJ1-5, with D hard to call. This CDR3 is 14 amino acids long. Germline CDR1 and CDR2: DFQATT and SNEGSKA (reference sequence). V was pared by 6 bases and J by 2 bases, with 14 bases between. The CDR3 DNA is TGCAGTGCCTGGAGAGGGAAGGGCAATCAGCCCCAGCATTTT. It codes for CSAWRGKGNQPQHF.

This clonotype was seen a few times. The rearrangement uses TRBV6-5 and TRBJ2-7; tentative D call: TRBD2 (5 bases). This CDR3 has 16 residues. Germline CDR1 and CDR2: MNHEY and SVGAGI. Trimming removed 2 bases from V and 6 bases from J, with 20 bases in between. DNA for the CDR3: TGTGCCAGCAGTTACGGTGGTCGTCGGCGGGCCTCCGAGCAGTACTTC. Translation: CASSYGGRRRASEQYF.

At least ten counts were recorded for this clonotype. This chain connects TRBV7-2 to TRBJ1-4, with D tentatively TRBD1 (5 bases). The CDR3 is made up of 14 amino acids. CDR1 is SGHTA, CDR2 FQGNSA, per germline. Trimming pared 3 bases from V and 7 bases from J, leaving 12 bases between. Here the CDR3 reads CASSFIQGGEKLFF. The CDR3 DNA reads as TGTGCCAGCAGCTTTATCCAGGGTGGTGAAAAACTGTTTTTT.

There are a few counts of this clonotype. The genes are TRBV2 and TRBJ2-1, with TRBD2 matching over 8 bases. Germline lookup yields CDR1 SNHLY and CDR2 FYNNEI. CDR3 length equals 14 residues. V lost 8 bases, J lost 2 bases, and 5 bases stayed unmatched. CDR3 in amino acids: CASGGRSPYNEQFF. DNA of the CDR3: TGTGCCAGCGGCGGGAGGTCCCCCTACAATGAGCAGTTCTTC.

On this clonotype itself: A single base separates this from a much larger clone, so it may be a read error. This chain connects TRBV24-1 to TRBJ2-1, with D perhaps matching TRBD2 (6 bases). There are 15 residues in the CDR3. The V and J ends lost 6 bases and 5 bases respectively, with 16 bases between them. The germline CDR1 and CDR2 sequences are KGHDR and SFDVKD. The CDR3: CATSPGDVGHNEQFF. In DNA, the CDR3 is TGTGCCACCAGTCCGGGGGACGTAGGCCACAATGAGCAGTTCTTC.

This clonotype came up many times. The chain joins TRBV5-1 to TRBJ1-6; D gene ambiguous. Trimming shortened V by 1 base and J by 8 bases, and 13 bases separated the two germline ends. Germline-derived CDR1 and CDR2 are SGHRS and YFSETQ. This CDR3 contains 15 residues. The CDR3 DNA sequence: TGCGCCAGCAGCTTGTTACATTCTCTTCATTCACCCCTCCACTTT. It specifies CASSLLHSLHSPLHF. The variable domain in full, completed from reference TRBV5-1 and TRBJ1-6, reads KAGVTQTPRYLIKTRGQQVTLSCSPISGHRSVSWYQQTPGQGLQFLFEYFSETQRNKGNFPGRFSGRQFSNSRSEMNVSTLELGDSALYLCASSLLHSLHSPLHFGNGTRLTVT.

This clonotype was observed many times. The V gene is TRBV20-1, the J gene TRBJ2-5; D gene uncertain. CDR1 and CDR2 from the germline V gene are DFQATT and SNEGSKA (reference sequence). This CDR3 region has 15 residues. The ends were cut back, 3 bases at V and 2 bases at J, with 16 bases in the middle. In nucleotides, the CDR3 is TGCAGTGCTAGCCGGCCCCCTATCAGGCAAGAGACCCAGTACTTC. Translation gives CSASRPPIRQETQYF.

This clonotype was recorded many times. The J gene is TRBJ1-2, the V gene TRBV20-1, with a weak D call TRBD1 (5 bases). Germline assignment: CDR1 DFQATT and CDR2 SNEGSKA (reference sequence). V was cut by 3 bases and J by 4 bases, with 15 bases left in between. The CDR3 consists of 14 residues. The CDR3 protein is CSARQGLGTYGYTF. CDR3 sequence (DNA): TGCAGTGCTAGGCAGGGTTTAGGTACCTATGGCTACACCTTC.

To note about this clonotype: Compared with germline, one end of the junction differs, possibly owing to a read error. The chain carries TRBV6-5 and TRBJ2-1, with D maybe TRBD2 (6 bases). CDR1 is MNHEY and CDR2 is SVGAGI in the germline V gene. The CDR3 consists of 15 residues. The CDR3 bases are TGTGCCAGCAGTTACTCTGTCGGGAGTCGTGGTGAGCATTTCTTC. Protein: CASSYSVGSRGEHFF.

At least ten counts were recorded for this clonotype. The chain recombines TRBV12-3 or TRBV12-4 with TRBJ2-3; D is tentatively TRBD1 or TRBD2 (6 bases each). The CDR3 contains 14 residues. V was clipped by 7 bases and J by 2 bases, with 13 bases between them. CDR3 coding DNA: TGTGCCAGCATCTCCGGGGGCCCCACAGATACGCAGTATTTT. It translates to CASISGGPTDTQYF.

This chain uses TRBV5-1 with TRBJ2-7, with D uncertain. V was clipped by 4 bases and J by 4 bases, with 15 bases between them. CDR3 length equals 14 residues. Germline lookup yields CDR1 SGHRS and CDR2 YFSETQ. The CDR3 sequence: CASSEALGRYEQYF. CDR3 nucleotides: TGCGCCAGCAGCGAGGCCTTGGGCCGATACGAGCAGTACTTC.

This clonotype was counted ten times or more. This chain connects TRBV7-6 to TRBJ2-2, with D perhaps TRBD1 (5 bases). This CDR3 has 14 residues. V was shortened by 5 bases and J by 1 base, with 8 bases between the two germline ends. The V gene's germline CDR1 is SGHVS and CDR2 FNYEAQ. The CDR3: CASSRQGNTGELFF. The CDR3 bases are TGTGCCAGCAGCCGTCAGGGGAACACCGGGGAGCTGTTTTTT.

Turning to this clonotype: One end of the junction varies from germline; a read error may be responsible. The rearrangement joins TRBV14 to TRBJ1-2, with D unclear. The CDR3 has 15 residues. Germline V gene lookup returns CDR1 SGHDN and CDR2 FVKESK. This CDR3 reads CASSQAVSHLGGYTF. CDR3 nucleotide sequence: TGTGCTAGCAGCCAAGCGGTCAGCCACTTGGGTGGCTACACCTTC.

The table lists this clonotype with a few counts. This rearrangement joins TRBV6-5 to TRBJ2-2; 8 bases are a match to TRBD2. There are 17 residues in the CDR3. Germline CDR1 and CDR2: MNHEY and SVGAGI. V was pared by 2 bases and J by 5 bases, with 10 bases of the junction left unmatched. The CDR3: CASSYEPGGLGTGELFF. CDR3 DNA sequence: TGTGCCAGCAGTTACGAACCGGGAGGGCTAGGAACCGGGGAGCTGTTTTTT.

This clonotype was seen a few times. The genes are TRBV3-1 and TRBJ2-6; no reliable D call. The CDR3 is 18 amino acids. Trimming cost V 4 bases and J 1 base, with 17 bases left between them. Germline lookup yields CDR1 LGHDT and CDR2 YNNKEL (reference sequence). The CDR3 loop is CASSRRQTRLSGANVLTF. The CDR3, as DNA: TGTGCCAGCAGCCGGCGTCAGACCCGATTGTCTGGGGCCAACGTCCTGACTTTC.

The J gene is TRBJ2-1, the V gene TRBV7-2; no reliable D call. Deletions cut 4 bases from V and 10 bases from J, with 14 bases between. CDR3 size: 13 residues. Germline V gene data show CDR1 as SGHTA and CDR2 as FQGNSA. CDR3 in amino acids: CASSSTLDVEQFF. The CDR3 region has the DNA TGTGCCAGCAGCTCCACCCTCGATGTGGAGCAGTTCTTC.

This clonotype showed up many times. This sequence joins TRBV12-3 or TRBV12-4 and TRBJ1-2, with TRBD1 matching over 7 bases. The CDR3 has 13 amino acids. V was clipped by 5 bases and J by 6 bases; unmatched bases: 6. CDR3: CASSLATGNGYTF. As DNA, the CDR3 is TGTGCCAGCAGTCTTGCGACAGGGAATGGCTACACCTTC.

The V and J genes are TRBV12-3 or TRBV12-4 and TRBJ1-4; D gene unclear. Trimming shortened V by 6 bases and J by 13 bases, and 15 bases separated the two germline ends. The CDR3 runs to 12 residues. The CDR3 loop reads CASSLGPGGLFF. CDR3 nucleotides: TGTGCCAGCAGCCTAGGCCCGGGCGGACTGTTTTTT.

This clonotype was seen many times. The chain joins TRBV12-3 or TRBV12-4 to TRBJ2-7; 8 nucleotides agree with TRBD1. This CDR3 has 15 residues. V gave up 5 bases and J gave up 2 bases; unmatched junction bases: 8. The DNA of the CDR3 is TGTGCCAGCAGTCCATTTACAGGGGGGACCTACGAGCAGTACTTC. It specifies CASSPFTGGTYEQYF.